The 8 T cell receptor beta chains below come from one sample, sequenced in a study of early stage breast cancer tumors. Libraries were prepared by immunoSEQ multiplex PCR; TCRdb keeps only in-frame clonotypes and omits some of them. The sample consists of more than 65,000 clones, around 80% of them appearing once. Sample: blood. Receptors originate from a person aged 40 to 50 with breast cancer.

This clone came up a few times. The gene calls are TRBV11-2 and TRBJ2-7; a possible D gene is TRBD2 (5 bases). The V and J ends lost 1 base and 1 base respectively, with 14 bases between them. The CDR3 is made up of 16 amino acids. From germline, CDR1 is SGHAT and CDR2 FQNNGV. CDR3: CASSLVPGRGSYEQYF. The CDR3 DNA reads as TGTGCCAGCAGCTTAGTCCCGGGGAGAGGGTCCTACGAGCAGTACTTC.

The chain links TRBV6-1 to TRBJ1-2; D unresolved. This CDR3 is built from 11 residues. Trimming took 8 bases from V and 4 from J, leaving 8 bases between them. Germline CDR1 and CDR2: MNHNS and SASEGT. For the CDR3, the DNA is TGTGCCAGCGAGGGCCTCTATGGCTACACCTTC. It yields the protein CASEGLYGYTF.

The CDR3 DNA sequence: TGTGCCAGCAGCTTCGGACTAGCGGGCTACGAGCAGTACTTC. It specifies CASSFGLAGYEQYF. V usage is TRBV7-9 and J usage is TRBJ2-7; 11 bases match TRBD2. Losses at the gene ends were 3 bases for V and 3 bases for J; bases not matched to a gene: 1. Germline loops: CDR1 SEHNR, CDR2 FQNEAQ (reference sequence). This CDR3 is built from 14 residues.

J is TRBJ1-1 and V is TRBV9; 10 bases line up with TRBD1. CDR1 is SGDLS and CDR2 is YYNGEE in the germline V gene. With V trimmed by 3 bases and J by 11 bases, 7 bases remained unmatched. This CDR3 is 13 amino acids long. The DNA of the CDR3 is TGTGCCAGCAGCGAAGGGACAGGGGAAAGGGCTTTCTTT. This sequence encodes CASSEGTGERAFF.

The chain carries TRBV12-2 and TRBJ1-2; the table's D call, TRBD1, has no DNA check behind it. TRBV12-2 is a listed pseudogene. The CDR3 has 15 residues. CDR3 sequence: CEQVGEAGRGSGYTF. Here the CDR3 DNA reads TGTGAGCAAGTGGGTGAAGCCGGAAGGGGGTCCGGCTACACCTTC.

The chain's CDR3 is CASSQFVGYEQYF. The CDR3 DNA follows: TGTGCCAGCAGTCAATTTGTTGGGTACGAGCAGTACTTC. The chain carries TRBV28 and TRBJ2-7; unclear D gene. Between the trimmed V and J ends, which lost 5 bases and 4 bases, there was a span of 12 bases. The CDR3 is 13 residues long. Germline-derived CDR1 and CDR2 are MDHEN and SYDVKM.

The chain has TRBV29-1 and TRBJ2-2; 7 bases are shared with TRBD1. The CDR3 totals 14 residues. Looked up from germline, CDR1 is SQVTM and CDR2 is ANQGSEA. J was trimmed by 11 bases and V by 4 bases; bases with no gene match: 13. The CDR3 region has the DNA TGCAGCGTTGCTTATCCCGGGACAGTGTTTGAGCTGTTTTTT. This codes for CSVAYPGTVFELFF.

This clone was observed a handful of times. J is TRBJ1-4 and V is TRBV6-1; 8 nucleotides align to TRBD1. Germline CDR1 is MNHNS and CDR2 is SASEGT. The V and J ends lost 2 bases and 8 bases, in that order; junction bases with no gene match: 10. The CDR3 consists of 16 residues. The CDR3 sequence is CASSERVGTGREKLFF. In DNA, the CDR3 is TGTGCCAGCAGTGAAAGGGTGGGGACAGGAAGGGAAAAACTGTTTTTT.